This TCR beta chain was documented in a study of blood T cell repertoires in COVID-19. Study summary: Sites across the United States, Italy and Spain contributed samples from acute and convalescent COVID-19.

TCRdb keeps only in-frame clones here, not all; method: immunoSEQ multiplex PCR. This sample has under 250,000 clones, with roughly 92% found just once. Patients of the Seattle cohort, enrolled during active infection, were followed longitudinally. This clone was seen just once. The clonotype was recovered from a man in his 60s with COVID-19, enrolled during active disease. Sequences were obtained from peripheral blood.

The CDR3 nucleotides read TGTGCCAGCAGTAGAATGGGACTAGCGGCCTACGAGCAGTACTTC. It codes for CASSRMGLAAYEQYF. The chain couples TRBV6-5 to TRBJ2-7; 11 positions agree with TRBD2. With 5 bases clipped from V and 2 bases from J, the junction kept 5 bases outside the gene matches. The CDR3 has 15 amino acids. Germline lookup yields CDR1 MNHEY and CDR2 SVGAGI.